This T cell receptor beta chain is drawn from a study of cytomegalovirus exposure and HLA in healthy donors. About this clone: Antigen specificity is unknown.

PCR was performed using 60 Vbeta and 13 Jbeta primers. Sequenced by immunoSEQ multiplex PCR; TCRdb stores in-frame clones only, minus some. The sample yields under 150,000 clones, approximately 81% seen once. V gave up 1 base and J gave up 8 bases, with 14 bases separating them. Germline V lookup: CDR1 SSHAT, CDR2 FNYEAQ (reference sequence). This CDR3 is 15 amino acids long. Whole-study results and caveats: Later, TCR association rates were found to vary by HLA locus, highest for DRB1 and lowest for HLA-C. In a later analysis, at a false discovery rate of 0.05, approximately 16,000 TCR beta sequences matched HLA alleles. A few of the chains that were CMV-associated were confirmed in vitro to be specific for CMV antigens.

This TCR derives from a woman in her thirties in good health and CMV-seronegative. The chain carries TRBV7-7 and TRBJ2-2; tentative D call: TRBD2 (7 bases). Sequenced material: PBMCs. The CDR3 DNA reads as TGTGCCAGCAGCTTAGAGTACGGGGGGCGAGGGGAGCTGTTTTTT. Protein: CASSLEYGGRGELFF.